This T cell receptor (beta chain) was observed in a study of blood T cell repertoires in COVID-19. Overall study context: There were acute and convalescent COVID-19 samples, and they came from the United States, Italy and Spain. Sources were T cells, B-cell-depleted T cells, or PBMCs; the material itself was cDNA or gDNA.

Using immunoSEQ multiplex PCR, the repertoire was profiled, and TCRdb retains in-frame clones only, with some absent. Of 250,000 to 300,000 clones listed, 86% were seen once; the top ten hold 10% to 15%. The sequence was collected from a woman in her seventies with COVID-19, enrolled during active disease. Specimen: peripheral blood.

The CDR3 here is CASSLIPGGFGTDTQYF. The CDR3 DNA reads as TGCGCCAGCAGCTTGATCCCAGGGGGTTTCGGCACAGATACGCAGTATTTT. J is TRBJ2-3 and V is TRBV5-1; 7 bases match TRBD1. V trimming: 1 base; J trimming: 1 base; junction bases outside the gene matches: 9. CDR3 size: 17 residues. The germline V gene has CDR1 SGHRS and CDR2 YFSETQ.